The clone carrying this T cell receptor (beta chain) appeared a few times. Its antigen remains unidentified. This record comes from a study of CD8+ T cells in alopecia areata. Study outcomes and limitations: Alopecia totalis/universalis scalp especially showed more expanded CD8+ clones than normal scalp. Scalp repertoires also include resident alphabeta T cells from normal skin.

The germline V gene encodes CDR1 LNHDA and CDR2 SQIVND (reference sequence). Trimming stripped 9 bases from V and 2 bases from J, with 8 bases between. The CDR3 has 12 residues. The sequencing template was cDNA reverse transcribed from extracted RNA. Clones were read by immunoSEQ multiplex PCR, and TCRdb kept only the in-frame ones, dropping some. The sample has some 150,000 clones, about three fifths seen once. The starting material was CD4+ T cells sorted from blood, obtained at week 0. The V gene is TRBV19, the J gene TRBJ1-3; the D gene is possibly TRBD1 (6 bases). The receptor's source is a human donor with alopecia areata. The CDR3 region has the DNA TGTGCCAGCCGACAGGCTGGAAACACCATATATTTT. The encoded protein is CASRQAGNTIYF.